This T cell receptor (beta chain) was profiled in a study of shared clonotypes between healthy human individuals. About the study: Per donor, CD8 memory used one plate, CD8 naive used two, CD4 memory used three and CD4 naive used three.

The donor cohort consisted entirely of Caucasian adults residing in Nashville, Tennessee. The authors divided CD4+ cells into CD45RA+ naive and CD45RA-negative memory subsets. Note on this clone: Its matching antigen is unknown.

Clones were read by immunoSEQ multiplex PCR, and TCRdb kept only the in-frame ones, dropping some. Found here are some 2,500,000 clones, about 90% of them singletons; the top ten hold roughly 0.34%. General observations from the study: Relative to clonotypes present in all four donors, those not shared had lower generation probabilities.

V was shortened by 0 bases and J by 8 bases, with 13 bases between the two germline ends. Germline V CDR1 and CDR2: LNHNV, YYDKDF (reference sequence). This CDR3 is built from 14 residues. Sequencing was done on a sample of naive CD4+ T cells from PBMCs. Subset in this sample: CD45RA+ positively selected. This clonotype was sampled from a man between 18 and 29 years old in good health. Some clones in this sample may be carry-over from other donors' samples. V usage is TRBV15 and J usage is TRBJ1-2; D is unclear. The CDR3 bases are TGTGCCACCAGCAGAGATTTTATTGGAGACGGCTACACCTTC. Translation: CATSRDFIGDGYTF.